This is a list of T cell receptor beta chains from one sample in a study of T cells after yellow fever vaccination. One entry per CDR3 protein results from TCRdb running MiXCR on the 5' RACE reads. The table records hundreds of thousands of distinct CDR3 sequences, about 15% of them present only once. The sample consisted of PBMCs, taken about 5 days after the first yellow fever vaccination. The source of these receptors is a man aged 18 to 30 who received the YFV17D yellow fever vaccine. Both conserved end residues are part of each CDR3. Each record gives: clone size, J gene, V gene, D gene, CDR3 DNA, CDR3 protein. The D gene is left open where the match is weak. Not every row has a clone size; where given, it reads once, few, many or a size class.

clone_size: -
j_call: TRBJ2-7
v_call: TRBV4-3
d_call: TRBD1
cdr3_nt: TGCGCCAGCAGCCAAACCCCGGACAGGGGCCGGTCCGAGCAGTACTTC
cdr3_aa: CASSQTPDRGRSEQYF

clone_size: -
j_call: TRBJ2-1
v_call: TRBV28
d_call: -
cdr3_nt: TGTGCAGGGGGGGGGAGCCCCTACAATGAGCAGTTCTTC
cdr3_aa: CAGGGSPYNEQFF

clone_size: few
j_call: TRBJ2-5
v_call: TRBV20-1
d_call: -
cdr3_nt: TGCAGTGCTACGGGACTCCGGGACCGAGAGACCCAGTACTTC
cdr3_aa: CSATGLRDRETQYF

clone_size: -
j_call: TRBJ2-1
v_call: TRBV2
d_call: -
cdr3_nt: TGTGCCAGCAGACCCCTGGCTCGGAATGAGCAGTTCTTC
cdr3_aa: CASRPLARNEQFF

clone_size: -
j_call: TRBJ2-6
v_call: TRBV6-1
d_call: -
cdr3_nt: TGTGCCAGCAGGTTTACAGAAGCTTACTCTGGGGCCAACGTCCTGACTTTC
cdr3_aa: CASRFTEAYSGANVLTF

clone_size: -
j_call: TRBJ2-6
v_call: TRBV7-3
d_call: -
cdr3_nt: TGTGCCAGCAGCTCGACCGGCGGGGCCAACGTCCTGACTTTC
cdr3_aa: CASSSTGGANVLTF

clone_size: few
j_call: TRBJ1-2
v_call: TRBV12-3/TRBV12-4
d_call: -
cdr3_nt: TGTGCCAGCAGCTCCACTAGGGCGGGGAATGGCTACACCTTC
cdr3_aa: CASSSTRAGNGYTF

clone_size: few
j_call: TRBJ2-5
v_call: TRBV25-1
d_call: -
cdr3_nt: TGTGCCAGCTCCCCACCTTATGCGGAGACCCAGTACTTC
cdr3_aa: CASSPPYAETQYF

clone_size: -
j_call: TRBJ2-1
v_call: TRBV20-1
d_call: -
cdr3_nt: TGCAGTGCTAGGGTGGGACCACCCTCCTACAATGAGCAGTTCTTC
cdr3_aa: CSARVGPPSYNEQFF

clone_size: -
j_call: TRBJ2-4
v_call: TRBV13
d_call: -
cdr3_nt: TGTGCCAGCAGCCCCTGGGGAATTCTGAAAAACATTCAGTACTTC
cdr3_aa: CASSPWGILKNIQYF

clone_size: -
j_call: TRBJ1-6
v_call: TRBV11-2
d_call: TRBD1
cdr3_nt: TGTGCCAGCAGCTTCCAGGGGGGTTCACCCCTCCACTTT
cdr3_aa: CASSFQGGSPLHF

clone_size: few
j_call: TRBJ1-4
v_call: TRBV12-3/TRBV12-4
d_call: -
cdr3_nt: TGTGCCAGCAGCGGTGGAGGTGGTTCCGAAAAACTGTTTTTT
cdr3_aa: CASSGGGGSEKLFF

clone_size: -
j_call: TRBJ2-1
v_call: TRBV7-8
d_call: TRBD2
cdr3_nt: TGTGCCAGCAGCCCCGTCCTACTAGCGGAAGGAACTAAATCCTACAATGAGCAGTTCTTC
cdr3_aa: CASSPVLLAEGTKSYNEQFF

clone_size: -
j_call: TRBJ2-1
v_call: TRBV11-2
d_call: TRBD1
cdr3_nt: TGTGCCAGCAGCTCATCCGGGACAGGTCTTAATGAGCAGTTCTTC
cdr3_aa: CASSSSGTGLNEQFF

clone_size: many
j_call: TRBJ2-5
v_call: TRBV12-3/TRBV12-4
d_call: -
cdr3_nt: TGTGCCAGCAGTCCTACTGGGATGAGAGAGACCCAGTACTTC
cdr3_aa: CASSPTGMRETQYF

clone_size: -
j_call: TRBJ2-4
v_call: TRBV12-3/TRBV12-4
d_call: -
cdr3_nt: TGTGCCAGCAGTTTAAGGAGTGATGGCCCTTCCAAAAACATTCAGTACTTC
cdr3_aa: CASSLRSDGPSKNIQYF

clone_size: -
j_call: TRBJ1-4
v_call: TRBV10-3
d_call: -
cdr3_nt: TGTGCCATCAGTGAGTCGCTTACAACTAATGAAAAACTGTTTTTT
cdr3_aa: CAISESLTTNEKLFF